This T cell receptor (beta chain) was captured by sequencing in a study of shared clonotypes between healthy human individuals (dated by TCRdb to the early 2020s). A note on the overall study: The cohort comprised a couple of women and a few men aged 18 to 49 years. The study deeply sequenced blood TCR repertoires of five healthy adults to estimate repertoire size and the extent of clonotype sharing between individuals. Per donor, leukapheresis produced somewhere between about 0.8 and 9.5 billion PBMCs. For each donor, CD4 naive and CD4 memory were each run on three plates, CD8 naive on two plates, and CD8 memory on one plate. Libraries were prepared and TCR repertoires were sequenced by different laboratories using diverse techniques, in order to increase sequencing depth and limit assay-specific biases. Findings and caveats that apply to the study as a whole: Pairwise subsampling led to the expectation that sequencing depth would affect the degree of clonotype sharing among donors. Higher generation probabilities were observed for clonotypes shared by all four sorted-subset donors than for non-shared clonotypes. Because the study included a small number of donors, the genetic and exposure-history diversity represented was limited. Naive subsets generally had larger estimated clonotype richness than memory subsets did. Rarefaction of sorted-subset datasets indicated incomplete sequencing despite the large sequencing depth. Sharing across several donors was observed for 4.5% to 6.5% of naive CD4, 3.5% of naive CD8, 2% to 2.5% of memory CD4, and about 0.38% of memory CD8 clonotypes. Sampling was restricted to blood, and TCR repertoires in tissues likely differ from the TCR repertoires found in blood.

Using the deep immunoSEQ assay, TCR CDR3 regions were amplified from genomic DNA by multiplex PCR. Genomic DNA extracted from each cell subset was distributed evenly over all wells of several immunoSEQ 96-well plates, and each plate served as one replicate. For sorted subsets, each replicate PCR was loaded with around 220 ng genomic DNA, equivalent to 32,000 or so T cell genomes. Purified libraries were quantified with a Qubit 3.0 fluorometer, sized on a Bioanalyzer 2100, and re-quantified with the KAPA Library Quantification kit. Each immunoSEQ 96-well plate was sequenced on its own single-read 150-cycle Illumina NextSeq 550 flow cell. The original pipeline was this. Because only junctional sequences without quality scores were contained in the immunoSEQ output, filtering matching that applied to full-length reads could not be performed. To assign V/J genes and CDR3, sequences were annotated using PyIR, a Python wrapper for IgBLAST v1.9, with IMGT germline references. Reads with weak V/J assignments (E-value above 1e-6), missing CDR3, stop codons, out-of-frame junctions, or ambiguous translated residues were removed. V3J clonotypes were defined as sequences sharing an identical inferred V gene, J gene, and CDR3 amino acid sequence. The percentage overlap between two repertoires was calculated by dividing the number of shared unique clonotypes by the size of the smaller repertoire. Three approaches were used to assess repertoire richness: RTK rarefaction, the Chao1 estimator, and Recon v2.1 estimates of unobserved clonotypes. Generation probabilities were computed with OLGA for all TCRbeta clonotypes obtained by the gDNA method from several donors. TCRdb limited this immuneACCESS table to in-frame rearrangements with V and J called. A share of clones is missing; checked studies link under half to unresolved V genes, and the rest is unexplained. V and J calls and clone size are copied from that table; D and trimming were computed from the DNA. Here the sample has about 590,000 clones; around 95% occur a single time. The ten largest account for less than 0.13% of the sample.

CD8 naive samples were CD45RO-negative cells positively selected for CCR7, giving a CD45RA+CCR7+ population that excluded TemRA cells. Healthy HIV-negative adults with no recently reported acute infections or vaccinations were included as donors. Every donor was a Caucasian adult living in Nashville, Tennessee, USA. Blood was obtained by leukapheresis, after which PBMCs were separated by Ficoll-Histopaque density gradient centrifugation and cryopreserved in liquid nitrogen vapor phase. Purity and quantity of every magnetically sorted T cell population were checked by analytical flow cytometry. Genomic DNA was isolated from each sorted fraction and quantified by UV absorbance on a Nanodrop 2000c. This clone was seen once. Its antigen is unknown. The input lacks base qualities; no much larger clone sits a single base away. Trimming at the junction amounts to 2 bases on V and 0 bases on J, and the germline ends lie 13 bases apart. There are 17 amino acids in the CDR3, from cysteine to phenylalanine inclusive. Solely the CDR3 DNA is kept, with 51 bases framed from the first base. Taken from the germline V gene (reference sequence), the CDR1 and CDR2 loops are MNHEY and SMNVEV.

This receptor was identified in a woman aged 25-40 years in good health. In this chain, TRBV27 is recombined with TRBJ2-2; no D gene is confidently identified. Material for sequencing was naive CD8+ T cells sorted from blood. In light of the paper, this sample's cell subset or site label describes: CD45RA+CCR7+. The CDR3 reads CASSLTLGYANTGELFF. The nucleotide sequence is TGTGCCAGCAGTTTAACGCTGGGGTACGCGAACACCGGGGAGCTGTTTTTT.